Listed below are T cell receptor beta chains from one sample, sequenced in a study of T-cell memory formation after mild COVID-19. From the 5' RACE reads, TCRdb called clonotypes with MiXCR, one entry per CDR3 protein. The table has hundreds of thousands of distinct CDR3 sequences, more than 15% seen once. Sequencing used PBMCs or a T cell subset sorted from them (not recorded which). Receptors originate from a man younger than 35 who had mild COVID-19 (a few samples of this study predate the infection). Cell type and time point are not known. The CDR3 runs from the conserved cysteine through the conserved F or W. A D gene is named only where the DNA matches it firmly. Not all rows give a size; the values are once, few, many and, for expanded clones, a class.

j_call cdr3_length v_call d_call clone_size cdr3_aa cdr3_nt
TRBJ1-2 13 TRBV5-6 . many CASSRRGDYGYTF TGTGCCAGCAGCCGGCGGGGGGATTATGGCTACACCTTC
TRBJ2-7 14 TRBV20-1 TRBD1 . CSAAIPGQGYEQYF TGCAGTGCTGCGATCCCGGGACAGGGCTACGAGCAGTACTTC
TRBJ1-1 14 TRBV5-6 . . CASSPKPLGTEAFF TGTGCCAGCAGTCCCAAACCCCTGGGCACTGAAGCTTTCTTT
TRBJ2-1 15 TRBV5-6 . . CASSLGLLSYNEQFF TGTGCCAGCAGCTTGGGGCTTCTCTCCTACAATGAGCAGTTCTTC
TRBJ2-4 17 TRBV7-9 TRBD1 few CASSFEPGQGFRGIQYF TGTGCCAGCAGTTTTGAACCGGGACAGGGGTTTCGTGGGATTCAGTACTTC
TRBJ2-3 16 TRBV7-2 TRBD2 . CASSLRAGGSTDTQYF TGTGCCAGCAGCCTCAGAGCGGGGGGGAGCACAGATACGCAGTATTTT
TRBJ2-7 15 TRBV7-9 TRBD2 few CASSLPAERGNEQYF TGTGCCAGCAGCTTACCCGCCGAGCGGGGGAACGAGCAGTACTTC
TRBJ2-6 15 TRBV6-5 TRBD1 few CASSYRGPGANVLTF TGTGCCAGCAGTTACAGGGGGCCAGGGGCCAACGTCCTGACTTTC
TRBJ2-7 14 TRBV27 . many CASSPTQVSYEQYF TGTGCCAGCAGTCCCACACAGGTCTCCTACGAGCAGTACTTC
TRBJ1-2 15 TRBV7-2 TRBD1 . CASSGQGDVSYGYTF TGTGCCAGCAGCGGACAGGGGGATGTTAGCTATGGCTACACCTTC